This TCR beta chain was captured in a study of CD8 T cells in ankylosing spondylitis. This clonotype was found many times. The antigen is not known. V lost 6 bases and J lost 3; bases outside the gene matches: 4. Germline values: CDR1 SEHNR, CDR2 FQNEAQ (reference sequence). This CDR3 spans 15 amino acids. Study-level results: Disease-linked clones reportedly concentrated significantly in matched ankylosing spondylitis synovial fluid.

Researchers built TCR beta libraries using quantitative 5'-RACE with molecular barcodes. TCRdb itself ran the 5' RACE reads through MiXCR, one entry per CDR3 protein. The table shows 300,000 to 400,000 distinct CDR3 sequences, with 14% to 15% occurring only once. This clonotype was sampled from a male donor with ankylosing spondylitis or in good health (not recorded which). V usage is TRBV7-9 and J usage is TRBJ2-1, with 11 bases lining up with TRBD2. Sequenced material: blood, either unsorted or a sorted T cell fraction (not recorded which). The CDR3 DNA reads TGTGCCAGCAGTCTCCTAGCGGGAGGCTACAATGAGCAGTTCTTC. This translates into CASSLLAGGYNEQFF.